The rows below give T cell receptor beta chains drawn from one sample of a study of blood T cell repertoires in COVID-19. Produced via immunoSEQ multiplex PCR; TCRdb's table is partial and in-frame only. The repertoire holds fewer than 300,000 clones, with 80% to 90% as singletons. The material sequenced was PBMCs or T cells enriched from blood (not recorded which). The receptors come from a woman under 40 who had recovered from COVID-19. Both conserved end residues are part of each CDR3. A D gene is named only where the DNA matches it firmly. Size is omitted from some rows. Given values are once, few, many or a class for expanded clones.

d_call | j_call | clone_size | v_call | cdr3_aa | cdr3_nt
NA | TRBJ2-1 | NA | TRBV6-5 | CASAVDFFNEQFF | TGTGCCAGCGCCGTTGACTTTTTCAATGAGCAGTTCTTC
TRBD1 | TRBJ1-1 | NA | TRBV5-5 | CASSLAGQKNTEAFF | TGTGCCAGCAGCTTGGCGGGACAGAAGAACACTGAAGCTTTCTTT
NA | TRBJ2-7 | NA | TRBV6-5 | CASTQGGPSYEQYF | TGTGCCAGCACCCAGGGAGGACCGTCCTACGAGCAGTACTTC
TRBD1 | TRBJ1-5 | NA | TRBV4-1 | CASSQADRDGNQPQHF | TGCGCCAGCAGCCAGGCGGACAGGGATGGCAATCAGCCCCAGCATTTT
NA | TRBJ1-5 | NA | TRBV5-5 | CASSPVSDSLNQPQHF | TGTGCCAGCAGCCCGGTGTCTGACAGTCTCAATCAGCCCCAGCATTTT
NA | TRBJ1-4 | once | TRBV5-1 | CASSLTGSNEKLFF | TGCGCCAGCAGCTTGACAGGGAGTAATGAAAAACTGTTTTTT
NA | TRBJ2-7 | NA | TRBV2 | CASSEGEALSYEQYF | TGTGCCAGCAGTGAAGGGGAGGCACTTTCCTACGAGCAGTACTTC
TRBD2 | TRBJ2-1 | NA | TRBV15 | CATSISREKLNNEQFF | TGTGCCACCAGCATTTCGCGGGAGAAACTAAACAATGAGCAGTTCTTC
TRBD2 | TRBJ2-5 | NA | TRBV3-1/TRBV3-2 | CASSQGRLSGGAGETQYF | TGTGCCAGCAGCCAAGGGCGGCTTAGCGGGGGGGCCGGGGAGACCCAGTACTTC
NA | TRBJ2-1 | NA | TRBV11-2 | CASSQGREYNEQFF | TGTGCCAGCTCCCAGGGGCGGGAGTACAATGAGCAGTTCTTC
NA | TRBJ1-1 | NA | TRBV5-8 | CASSLGSTEAFF | TGTGCCAGCAGCCTTGGGAGCACTGAAGCTTTCTTT
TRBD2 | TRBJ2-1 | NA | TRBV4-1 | CASRSYSGGAYNEQFF | TGCGCCAGCAGATCCTATAGCGGGGGGGCCTACAATGAGCAGTTCTTC
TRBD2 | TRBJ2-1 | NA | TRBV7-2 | CASSPASGGAVYEQFF | TGTGCCAGCAGCCCGGCTAGCGGAGGGGCTGTCTATGAGCAGTTCTTC
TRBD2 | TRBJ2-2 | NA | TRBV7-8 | CASSLGGRGAGELFF | TGTGCCAGCAGCTTGGGCGGGAGAGGGGCCGGGGAGCTGTTTTTT
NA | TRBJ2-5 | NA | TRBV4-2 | CASSQGMGAAQETQYF | TGTGCCAGCAGCCAAGGAATGGGGGCAGCTCAAGAGACCCAGTACTTC
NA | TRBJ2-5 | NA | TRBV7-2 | CASSRQAGRDQETQYF | TGTGCCAGCAGCCGTCAGGCCGGGAGAGACCAAGAGACCCAGTACTTC
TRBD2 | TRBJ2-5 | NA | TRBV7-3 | CASSLRGTSGGETQYF | TGTGCCAGCAGCTTAAGAGGGACTAGCGGGGGAGAGACCCAGTACTTC
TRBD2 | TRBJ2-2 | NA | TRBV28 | CASRPGTRAVRELFF | TGTGCCAGCAGGCCTGGGACTAGAGCTGTCCGGGAGCTGTTTTTT
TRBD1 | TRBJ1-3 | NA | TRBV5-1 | CASGTTGGTGNTIYF | TGCGCCAGCGGAACAACAGGGGGAACTGGAAACACCATATATTTT
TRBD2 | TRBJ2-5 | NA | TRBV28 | CASSSTGGARETQYF | TGTGCCAGCAGTTCAACCGGGGGGGCCAGGGAGACCCAGTACTTC
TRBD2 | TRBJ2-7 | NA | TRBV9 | CASSAAASGSDFEQYF | TGTGCCAGCAGCGCGGCCGCCAGCGGGAGTGATTTCGAGCAGTACTTC
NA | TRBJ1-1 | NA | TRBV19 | CASSIVRGTEAFF | TGTGCCAGTAGTATAGTCCGAGGCACTGAAGCTTTCTTT
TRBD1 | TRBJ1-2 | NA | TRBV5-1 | CASSSQGDGYTF | TGCGCCAGCAGCTCACAGGGGGATGGCTACACCTTC